This TCR beta chain was captured in a study of blood T cell repertoires in COVID-19. In the study overall: Acute-phase and convalescent COVID-19 samples originated in the United States, Italy and Spain. Sample material is recorded as cDNA or gDNA derived from T cells, B-cell-depleted T cells, or PBMCs.

Original handling: Reference gene primer amplification gave nucleated cell count estimates. Produced via immunoSEQ multiplex PCR; TCRdb's table is partial and in-frame only. Clone size and V and J calls were adopted from that table, with D and trimming inferred from the DNA. In the table there are about 94,000 clones, around 82% of which are singletons. Per germline, CDR1 SEHNR and CDR2 FQNEAQ (reference sequence). V was trimmed by 6 bases and J by 3 bases, leaving 11 bases between them. This CDR3 has 13 amino acids. This clone was detected only a few times. The clonotype was recovered from a man in his 60s with acute or convalescent COVID-19. Sequencing was performed on peripheral blood. The chain recombines TRBV7-9 with TRBJ1-1; D might be TRBD1 (6 bases). CDR3: CASSLQGYTEAFF. The CDR3 nucleotides read TGTGCCAGCAGTCTACAGGGATACACTGAAGCTTTCTTT.